A single T cell receptor beta chain is shown here with its context. In germline, CDR1 is SGHTA, CDR2 FQGNSA. There are 16 residues in the CDR3. With 1 base removed from V and 3 bases from J, the gap between germline ends came to 16 bases. These data belong to a study of CDR3 diversity in severe acne. TCRdb re-called the PCR reads through MiXCR, storing one row per CDR3 protein. The repertoire holds fewer than 100,000 distinct CDR3 sequences, with around 53% as singletons. The sequence was obtained from a male donor in good health, without acne. The chain has TRBV7-2 and TRBJ2-7; tentative D call: TRBD1 (5 bases). Sequenced: blood. In DNA, the CDR3 is TGTGCCAGCAGCTTAGGCCGAACAGGAGCTCTCTACGAGCAGTACTTC. Protein sequence: CASSLGRTGALYEQYF.